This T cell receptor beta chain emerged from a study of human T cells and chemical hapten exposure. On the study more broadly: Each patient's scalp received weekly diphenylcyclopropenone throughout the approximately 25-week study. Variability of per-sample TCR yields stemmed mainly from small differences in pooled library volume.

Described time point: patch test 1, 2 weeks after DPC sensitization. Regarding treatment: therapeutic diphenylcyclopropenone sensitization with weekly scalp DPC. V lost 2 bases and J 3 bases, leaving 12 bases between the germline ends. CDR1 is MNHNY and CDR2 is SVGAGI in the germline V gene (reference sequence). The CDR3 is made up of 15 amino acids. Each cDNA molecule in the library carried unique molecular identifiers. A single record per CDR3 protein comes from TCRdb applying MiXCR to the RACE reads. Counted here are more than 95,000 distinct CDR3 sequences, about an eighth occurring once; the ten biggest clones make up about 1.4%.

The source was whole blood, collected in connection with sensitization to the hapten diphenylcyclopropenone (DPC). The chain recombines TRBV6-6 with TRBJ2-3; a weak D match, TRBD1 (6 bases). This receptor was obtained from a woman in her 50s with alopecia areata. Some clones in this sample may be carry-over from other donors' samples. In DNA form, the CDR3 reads TGTGCCAGCAGTTACCCCCGGACAGCTACAGATACGCAGTATTTT. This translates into CASSYPRTATDTQYF.